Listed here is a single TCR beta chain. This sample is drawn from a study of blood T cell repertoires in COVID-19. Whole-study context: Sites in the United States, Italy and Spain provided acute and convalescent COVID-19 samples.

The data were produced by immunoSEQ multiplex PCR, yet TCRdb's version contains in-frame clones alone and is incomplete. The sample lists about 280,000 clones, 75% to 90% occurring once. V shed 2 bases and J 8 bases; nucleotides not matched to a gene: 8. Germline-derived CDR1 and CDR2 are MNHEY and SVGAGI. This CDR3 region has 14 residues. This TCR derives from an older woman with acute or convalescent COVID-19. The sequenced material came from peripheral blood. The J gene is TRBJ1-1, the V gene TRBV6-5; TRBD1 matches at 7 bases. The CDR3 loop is CASSYQNRGSEAFF. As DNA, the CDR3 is TGTGCCAGCAGTTACCAGAACAGGGGAAGCGAAGCTTTCTTT.